A selection of T cell receptor beta chains follows, all from one sample in a study of CD8 T cells in Susac syndrome. TCRdb reanalysed the immunoSEQ multiplex PCR reads using MiXCR and keeps one entry per CDR3 protein. The table records 180,000 or so distinct CDR3 sequences, around 94% of them present only once. Sequencing was carried out using CD4+ T cells from PBMCs. The receptor set was obtained from a human donor in good health. CDR3s include the opening cysteine and the closing phenylalanine or tryptophan. Each record gives: clone size, V gene, J gene, D gene, CDR3 protein, CDR3 DNA. D genes are given only for firm matches. Where a row states a size, it is once, few, many or the class of an expanded clone; other rows omit it.

NA,TRBV19,TRBJ2-1,NA,CASTLGQYNEQFF,TGTGCCAGTACGTTAGGCCAGTACAATGAGCAGTTCTTC
NA,TRBV3-1,TRBJ1-2,NA,CASSQGQGSGYTF,TGTGCCAGCAGCCAAGGTCAGGGGAGTGGCTACACCTTC
NA,TRBV29-1,TRBJ2-3,NA,CSARLGHRSTDTQYF,TGCAGCGCCCGTTTGGGACACAGGAGCACAGATACGCAGTATTTT
NA,TRBV28,TRBJ2-3,NA,CASSLPDGTDTQYF,TGTGCCAGCAGTTTACCCGACGGAACAGATACGCAGTATTTT
NA,TRBV29-1,TRBJ1-1,NA,CSVDGRANTEAFF,TGCAGCGTTGATGGAAGAGCGAACACTGAAGCTTTCTTT
NA,TRBV29-1,TRBJ2-1,TRBD1,CSVAPGQGATYNEQFF,TGCAGCGTTGCGCCGGGACAGGGGGCAACCTACAATGAGCAGTTCTTC
NA,TRBV7-6,TRBJ2-5,NA,CASSLGWGAETQYF,TGTGCCAGCAGCTTAGGTTGGGGGGCTGAGACCCAGTACTTC
NA,TRBV3-1,TRBJ2-4,NA,CASSQRGTDIQYF,TGTGCCAGCAGCCAGCGGGGGACAGACATTCAGTACTTC
NA,TRBV6-2/TRBV6-3,TRBJ2-7,NA,CASGESHEQYF,TGTGCCAGCGGCGAGTCGCACGAGCAGTACTTC
NA,TRBV6-2/TRBV6-3,TRBJ1-1,TRBD1,CASSTLGQMMPEAFF,TGTGCCAGCAGTACCTTGGGACAGATGATGCCTGAAGCTTTCTTT
NA,TRBV5-1,TRBJ2-5,TRBD2,CASSVGASGDYRETQYF,TGCGCCAGCAGCGTGGGGGCTAGCGGGGACTACCGGGAGACCCAGTACTTC
NA,TRBV9,TRBJ2-1,NA,CASSGSRGAYYNEQFF,TGTGCCAGCAGCGGATCAAGGGGGGCATACTACAATGAGCAGTTCTTC
NA,TRBV7-2,TRBJ2-7,NA,CASSPTDSGYEQYF,TGTGCCAGCAGCCCGACCGACAGTGGCTACGAGCAGTACTTC
NA,TRBV7-9,TRBJ2-1,NA,CASQTQVSNEQFF,TGTGCCAGCCAAACCCAGGTTTCCAATGAGCAGTTCTTC
NA,TRBV7-2,TRBJ2-5,TRBD1,CASSLGTGGQTQYF,TGTGCCAGCAGCTTAGGGACAGGGGGCCAGACCCAGTACTTC
NA,TRBV28,TRBJ1-6,NA,CASSAPGDSPLHF,TGTGCCAGCAGCGCCCCCGGGGACTCACCCCTCCACTTT
NA,TRBV14,TRBJ2-5,NA,CASSPLGRVETQYF,TGTGCCAGCAGCCCTCTAGGGAGAGTCGAGACCCAGTACTTC
NA,TRBV6-1,TRBJ1-2,NA,CASSADSYGYTF,TGTGCCAGCAGTGCCGACAGCTATGGCTACACCTTC
NA,TRBV2,TRBJ1-2,NA,CASSDYRVDGYTF,TGTGCCAGCAGTGATTATAGGGTCGATGGCTACACCTTC
NA,TRBV28,TRBJ2-3,NA,CASSSGGLGTDTQYF,TGTGCCAGCAGTTCGGGTGGACTTGGCACAGATACGCAGTATTTT
once,TRBV29-1,TRBJ1-5,NA,CSVAWAHSNQPQHF,TGCAGCGTTGCCTGGGCCCATAGCAATCAGCCCCAGCATTTT
NA,TRBV18,TRBJ2-7,NA,CASSPQSYEQYF,TGTGCCAGCTCACCACAGAGTTACGAGCAGTACTTC
NA,TRBV27,TRBJ2-1,NA,CASSFAGVQGLKLREQFF,TGTGCCAGCAGTTTTGCCGGAGTACAGGGACTTAAGCTACGCGAGCAGTTCTTC
NA,TRBV7-9,TRBJ2-7,TRBD1,CASSAVGTAYEQYF,TGTGCCAGCAGCGCTGTCGGGACAGCCTACGAGCAGTACTTC
NA,TRBV3-1,TRBJ1-5,TRBD1,CASSVPGGQPQHF,TGTGCCAGCAGTGTCCCAGGGGGTCAGCCCCAGCATTTT
NA,TRBV6-5,TRBJ2-1,NA,CASSLQGPSSYNEQFF,TGTGCCAGCAGTTTACAGGGACCTAGCTCCTACAATGAGCAGTTCTTC
NA,TRBV27,TRBJ1-2,NA,CASSSPGLNYGYTF,TGTGCCAGCAGTTCTCCGGGACTCAACTATGGCTACACCTTC
NA,TRBV4-3,TRBJ2-1,TRBD1,CASSQEWDRRNNEQFF,TGCGCCAGCAGCCAAGAGTGGGACAGGAGAAACAATGAGCAGTTCTTC
NA,TRBV14,TRBJ2-3,NA,CASSHITTDTQYF,TGTGCCAGCAGCCACATAACCACAGATACGCAGTATTTT
NA,TRBV7-2,TRBJ1-1,NA,CASSIRTGFGTEAFF,TGTGCCAGCAGCATTCGGACGGGGTTTGGGACTGAAGCTTTCTTT
once,TRBV20-1,TRBJ1-1,NA,CSARDPLGRVAEAFF,TGCAGTGCTAGAGATCCTCTGGGGCGCGTCGCTGAAGCTTTCTTT
NA,TRBV4-3,TRBJ2-1,NA,CASSQELNNEQFF,TGCGCCAGCAGCCAAGAGCTGAACAATGAGCAGTTCTTC
NA,TRBV20-1,TRBJ1-5,TRBD1,CSAQRGPDQPQHF,TGCAGTGCTCAGAGGGGGCCCGATCAGCCCCAGCATTTT
NA,TRBV7-9,TRBJ2-2,TRBD2,CASSPPGGLPNTGELFF,TGTGCCAGCAGCCCACCGGGGGGACTGCCGAACACCGGGGAGCTGTTTTTT
NA,TRBV20-1,TRBJ2-1,NA,CSAREQEVLGYNEQFF,TGCAGTGCTAGAGAACAGGAGGTGTTGGGCTACAATGAGCAGTTCTTC
NA,TRBV14,TRBJ2-7,NA,CASSQGARGEQYF,TGTGCCAGCAGCCAAGGGGCCCGAGGGGAGCAGTACTTC
NA,TRBV20-1,TRBJ1-2,TRBD1,CSARSGQDYGYTF,TGCAGTGCTAGATCAGGACAGGACTATGGCTACACCTTC
NA,TRBV4-3,TRBJ2-3,TRBD2,CASSQPSGGTDTQYF,TGCGCCAGCAGCCAACCCAGCGGGGGCACAGATACGCAGTATTTT
NA,TRBV3-1,TRBJ2-1,NA,CASSQISAARRFF,TGTGCCAGCAGCCAAATTAGCGCCGCTAGACGGTTCTTC
NA,TRBV20-1,TRBJ2-3,NA,CSARGVRGAGDTQYF,TGCAGTGCTAGAGGCGTCCGGGGGGCGGGAGATACGCAGTATTTT
NA,TRBV4-3,TRBJ2-7,TRBD1,CASSLWSGTGDSEQYF,TGCGCCAGCAGCCTGTGGTCCGGGACAGGGGATTCCGAGCAGTACTTC
once,TRBV7-8,TRBJ2-7,NA,CASSFSAQGGPYF,TGTGCCAGCAGCTTTTCCGCCCAGGGGGGCCCGTACTTC
NA,TRBV6-2/TRBV6-3,TRBJ1-2,TRBD1,CASSLGTGRYTF,TGTGCCAGCAGCCTCGGGACAGGGCGCTACACCTTC
NA,TRBV7-2,TRBJ1-5,NA,CASSLTDSQPQHF,TGTGCCAGCAGCTTAACTGACAGCCAGCCCCAGCATTTT
NA,TRBV30,TRBJ2-3,TRBD1,CAIGAGQGAPLGTQYF,TGTGCCATCGGGGCGGGACAGGGGGCGCCCCTGGGGACGCAGTATTTT
NA,TRBV7-3,TRBJ1-6,NA,CASTSASPLHF,TGTGCCAGCACAAGTGCTTCACCCCTCCACTTT
NA,TRBV18,TRBJ2-1,TRBD1,CASSPLGTDNEQFF,TGTGCCAGCTCACCACTTGGGACAGACAATGAGCAGTTCTTC
NA,TRBV19,TRBJ2-2,NA,CASSIGLGRTTGELFF,TGTGCCAGTAGTATCGGGCTTGGAAGGACCACCGGGGAGCTGTTTTTT
NA,TRBV12-3/TRBV12-4,TRBJ1-2,NA,CASSLSPLGQAILAHQINYGYTF,TGTGCCAGCAGTTTATCCCCCTTAGGGCAGGCGATACTAGCCCACCAGATTAACTATGGCTACACCTTC
NA,TRBV20-1,TRBJ1-5,TRBD1,CSVAGDSFNQPQHF,TGCAGTGTGGCCGGGGACAGCTTCAATCAGCCCCAGCATTTT
once,TRBV9,TRBJ2-3,NA,CASSVDGGSTDTQYF,TGTGCCAGCAGCGTAGACGGGGGAAGCACAGATACGCAGTATTTT